A selection of T cell receptor beta chains follows, all from one sample in a study of cytomegalovirus exposure and HLA in healthy donors. TCRdb's table, derived via immunoSEQ multiplex PCR, lists solely in-frame clones and lacks some. There are 150,000 or so clones in the sample; about 75% occur only once, and 3.3% lies in the top ten. The sample was PBMCs. The source is a man aged 35 to 55 in good health and CMV-seronegative. Both conserved end residues are part of each CDR3. D genes are given only for firm matches. Only some rows state a clone size, as once, few, many or a class for expanded clones.

D gene | clone size | J gene | V gene | CDR3 DNA | CDR3 protein
TRBD2 | . | TRBJ2-7 | TRBV5-4 | TGTGCCAGCAGCTTGCGTAGCGGGGGGAACTACGAGCAGTACTTC | CASSLRSGGNYEQYF
. | . | TRBJ1-5 | TRBV7-8 | TGTGCCAGCAGGTTGGAGGGGCCCCGTGATAGGGATCAGCCCCAGCATTTT | CASRLEGPRDRDQPQHF
TRBD2 | . | TRBJ2-7 | TRBV4-2 | TGTGCCAGCAGCCAAGATGGGACTAGCGGGGGCTACGAGCAGTACTTC | CASSQDGTSGGYEQYF
. | once | TRBJ1-3 | TRBV19 | TGTGCCACTTCCGGGACATTTGGAAACACCATATATTTT | CATSGTFGNTIYF
TRBD1 | . | TRBJ2-7 | TRBV6-5 | TGTGCCAGCAGAAACCCGGGACAGTCGTACAAGCAGTACTTC | CASRNPGQSYKQYF
TRBD2 | . | TRBJ2-7 | TRBV7-7 | TGTGCCAGCAGCCTTAGCGGGGGGCCCTCCTACGAGCAGTACTTC | CASSLSGGPSYEQYF
TRBD1 | . | TRBJ1-2 | TRBV19 | TGTGCCAGTAGTAGGCCAACAGGGGATGGCTACACCTTC | CASSRPTGDGYTF
TRBD1 | . | TRBJ2-3 | TRBV28 | TGTGCCAGCAGCAGGACAGGGCCTAGCACAGATACGCAGTATTTT | CASSRTGPSTDTQYF
TRBD1 | . | TRBJ2-1 | TRBV7-9 | TGTGCCAGCAGCTCCGGGACAGGGGCGAATGAGCAGTTCTTC | CASSSGTGANEQFF
. | . | TRBJ2-7 | TRBV2 | TGTGCCAGCAGGGCGACAGAAACCTCCTACGAGCAGTACTTC | CASRATETSYEQYF
. | . | TRBJ1-2 | TRBV6-5 | TGTGCCAGCAGCCCCGAGGGGGTGACTGGCTACACCTTC | CASSPEGVTGYTF
TRBD1 | . | TRBJ1-1 | TRBV19 | TGTGCCAGTAGTACCCTGGACAGGGTTGGCACTGAAGCTTTCTTT | CASSTLDRVGTEAFF
TRBD2 | . | TRBJ2-3 | TRBV7-2 | TGTGCCAGCAGCCGGACTAGCGGGGGGATGACAGATACGCAGTATTTT | CASSRTSGGMTDTQYF
TRBD1 | . | TRBJ2-5 | TRBV7-6 | TGTGCCAGCAGCTCTAGGGACGGACGGGACAGGGTAAAAGAGACCCAGTACTTC | CASSSRDGRDRVKETQYF
TRBD2 | . | TRBJ2-7 | TRBV18 | TGTGCCAGCTCACCCCGTAGCGGGGTCTCCTACGAGCAGTACTTC | CASSPRSGVSYEQYF
TRBD1 | . | TRBJ2-2 | TRBV11-3 | TGTGCCAGCAGCTTAGATCCGTGGGGACAGGGCCGGGCCGGGGAGCTGTTTTTT | CASSLDPWGQGRAGELFF
TRBD2 | . | TRBJ2-5 | TRBV7-2 | TGTGCCAGCAGCTTAATGAGCGGGGGTACCAAAGAGACCCAGTACTTC | CASSLMSGGTKETQYF
TRBD1 | . | TRBJ1-4 | TRBV2 | TGTGCCAGCAGGGGGACTCAGGGGGTTGAGAATGAAAAACTGTTTTTT | CASRGTQGVENEKLFF
. | . | TRBJ2-1 | TRBV7-9 | TGTGCCAGCAGCTTACATCCGGGGGAGCGGTTCTTC | CASSLHPGERFF
. | . | TRBJ1-2 | TRBV27 | TGTGCCAGCACCTCTAAGGGGGGGCGAGACTATGGCTACACCTTC | CASTSKGGRDYGYTF
TRBD1 | . | TRBJ2-7 | TRBV6-1 | TGTGCCAGCAGTGCGGACAGGGAGCTCCGTTACGAGCAGTACTTC | CASSADRELRYEQYF
. | . | TRBJ1-1 | TRBV9 | TGTGCCAGCAGCGCCAACAGCCAAATGAACACTGAAGCTTTCTTT | CASSANSQMNTEAFF
. | few | TRBJ2-7 | TRBV4-2 | TGTGCCAGCAGCCAAGTACATCTAGACCACGAGCAGTACTTC | CASSQVHLDHEQYF
. | . | TRBJ2-3 | TRBV7-7 | TGTGCCAGCAGCTTAATGGCGGGTTCGGGCACAGATACGCAGTATTTT | CASSLMAGSGTDTQYF
TRBD1 | . | TRBJ2-1 | TRBV5-1 | TGCGCCAGCAGACCCGGGACAGGGACCTACAATGAGCAGTTCTTC | CASRPGTGTYNEQFF
TRBD2 | . | TRBJ2-4 | TRBV6-1 | TGTGCCAGCAGTGAGACTAGCGGGGGGGGTATTCAGTACTTC | CASSETSGGGIQYF
. | . | TRBJ2-2 | TRBV11-2 | TGTGCCAGCAGCTTACCGGGCGGGAATATGGGCGGGGAGCTGTTTTTT | CASSLPGGNMGGELFF
TRBD1 | . | TRBJ2-7 | TRBV11-2 | TGTGCCAGCAGCTTAGAGGTGACAGGGTCCTACGAGCAGTACTTC | CASSLEVTGSYEQYF
. | . | TRBJ1-1 | TRBV4-1 | TGCGCCAGCAGCCAAGTCGTCTCTATCACTGAAGCTTTCTTT | CASSQVVSITEAFF
TRBD2 | once | TRBJ2-2 | TRBV6-6 | TGTGCCAGCAGTTACTTTCTAGCGGGGGCCGGGGAGCTGTTTTTT | CASSYFLAGAGELFF
TRBD2 | . | TRBJ2-3 | TRBV6-4 | TGTGCCAGCAGTGACACACGGGGGGGTTCAGATACGCAGTATTTT | CASSDTRGGSDTQYF
TRBD1 | . | TRBJ1-2 | TRBV6-5 | TGTGCCAGCAGAGTGGGACAGGGGAGAGGCTACACCTTC | CASRVGQGRGYTF
TRBD2 | . | TRBJ2-1 | TRBV2 | TGTGCCAGCAGTGAAGCGGGGGGACTAGCGGGGAATGAGCAGTTCTTC | CASSEAGGLAGNEQFF
. | . | TRBJ2-7 | TRBV27 | TGTGCCAGCAGTCCGTCAGGGAATTGGGACGAGCAGTACTTC | CASSPSGNWDEQYF